What follows are 25 T cell receptor beta chains derived from one specimen sequenced in a study of STAT3 mutations in large granular lymphocyte leukemia. Study results and limitations: Every T-LGLL patient had at least one immunodominant TCRbeta clonotype.

Generated by immunoSEQ multiplex PCR, the TCRdb table keeps only in-frame clones and is missing some. The sample includes 30,000 to 35,000 clones, 60% to 85% of them seen just once. These receptors' targets are unknown. Specimen: peripheral blood mononuclear cells. All receptors come from a woman in her 50s with T-cell large granular lymphocyte leukemia. Some clones in this sample may be carry-over from other donors' samples.

The genes are TRBV9 and TRBJ2-1; TRBD2 agrees at 8 bases. Germline loops: CDR1 SGDLS, CDR2 YYNGEE. The V and J ends lost 1 base and 5 bases, in that order; junction bases with no gene match: 8. This CDR3 is 16 amino acids long. CDR3 loop: CASSVTLTSGNNEQFF. CDR3 DNA: TGTGCCAGCAGCGTAACTTTAACTAGCGGAAACAATGAGCAGTTCTTC.

The V and J genes are TRBV29-1 and TRBJ1-2; D is unclear. Trimming shortened V by 6 bases and J by 0 bases, and 14 bases separated the two germline ends. This CDR3 has 14 residues. CDR1 is SQVTM and CDR2 is ANQGSEA in the germline V gene. The CDR3 loop is CSVLVQTSNYGYTF. The CDR3, as DNA: TGCAGCGTGTTGGTCCAGACTTCTAACTATGGCTACACCTTC.

V and J are TRBV5-1 and TRBJ1-2, with TRBD1 matching 7 bases. V lost 0 bases to trimming and J lost 9 bases; unmatched junction nucleotides: 8. Looked up from germline, CDR1 is SGHRS and CDR2 is YFSETQ. There are 14 residues in the CDR3. In DNA form, the CDR3 reads TGCGCCAGCAGCTTGGCTGAAGGGGGCGGAAGCTACACCTTC. It codes for CASSLAEGGGSYTF.

The J gene is TRBJ2-7, the V gene TRBV4-1; TRBD2 matches 11 bases. This CDR3 contains 16 residues. Germline-derived CDR1 and CDR2 are MGHRA and YSYEKL. V dropped 5 bases and J dropped 0; count of bases not matched to a gene: 6. This CDR3 is CASSYSTSGSSYEQYF. The CDR3 DNA reads as TGCGCCAGCAGCTACTCAACTAGCGGGAGCTCCTACGAGCAGTACTTC.

This clone appeared once. V and J are TRBV29-1 and TRBJ2-3, with D possibly matching TRBD1 (6 bases). CDR3 length: 15 residues. Germline loops: CDR1 SQVTM, CDR2 ANQGSEA. The V end was cut by 4 bases, the J end by 0 bases, with 14 bases between. CDR3 nucleotide sequence: TGCAGCGTTGCCGCAGGGGTTCACAGCACAGATACGCAGTATTTT. Protein: CSVAAGVHSTDTQYF.

CDR3 bases: TGCGCCAGCAGCCAAGAATGGGGGCGGGGGACTGAAGCTTTCTTT. Translating gives CASSQEWGRGTEAFF. The chain uses TRBV4-3 and TRBJ1-1, with D perhaps TRBD1 (6 bases). The CDR3 length is 15 residues. The V gene lost 0 bases and the J gene lost 5 bases, with 13 bases spanning the gap. CDR1 and CDR2 from the germline V gene are LGHNA and YSLEER.

This chain links TRBV28 with TRBJ1-2, with D maybe TRBD1 (6 bases). This CDR3 is built from 13 residues. In germline, CDR1 is MDHEN, CDR2 SYDVKM. The V gene lost 6 bases and the J gene lost 0 bases, with 8 bases spanning the gap. CDR3: CASRDSTNYGYTF. The CDR3 DNA is TGTGCCAGCAGGGACAGTACTAACTATGGCTACACCTTC.

The rearrangement links TRBV7-2 to TRBJ2-7; D might be TRBD1 or TRBD2, each matching 5 bases. This CDR3 spans 15 amino acids. V lost 5 bases, J lost 5 bases, and 19 bases lay in between. The germline V gene encodes CDR1 SGHTA and CDR2 FQGNSA. CDR3 loop: CASSPWGRALDEQYF. In DNA form, the CDR3 reads TGTGCCAGCAGCCCCTGGGGACGCGCCCTTGACGAGCAGTACTTC.

The CDR3 nucleotides read TGTGCCAGCAGCTTTAACCGGGACTACTACGAGCAGTACTTC. Its protein product is CASSFNRDYYEQYF. This chain connects TRBV11-2 to TRBJ2-7; TRBD2 aligns across 7 bases. V lost 3 bases and J lost 3; bases outside the gene matches: 5. The CDR3 spans 14 residues. Germline V gene data show CDR1 as SGHAT and CDR2 as FQNNGV.

The gene calls are TRBV11-2 and TRBJ2-1; possibly TRBD1 for D (6 bases). Trimming took off 5 bases at V and 9 bases at J, with 14 bases between the two ends. The CDR3 has 13 residues. Germline CDR1 reads SGHAT; CDR2 reads FQNNGV. The CDR3 DNA reads TGTGCCAGCAGCCGCGACAGGTTTCGTGAGCAGTTCTTC. Translating it yields CASSRDRFREQFF.

The chain employs TRBV28 and TRBJ1-1; possibly TRBD1 for D (5 bases). Trimming removed 3 bases at V and 4 bases at J, with 12 bases between. The CDR3 is made up of 14 amino acids. CDR1 and CDR2 from the germline V gene are MDHEN and SYDVKM. CDR3 loop: CASSFGGRGTEAFF. Here the CDR3 DNA reads TGTGCCAGCAGTTTTGGGGGAAGGGGCACTGAAGCTTTCTTT.

V is TRBV5-1 and J is TRBJ1-1; no reliable D call. The V and J ends lost 1 base and 0 bases respectively, with 10 bases between them. Germline loops: CDR1 SGHRS, CDR2 YFSETQ. This CDR3 has 15 amino acids. The CDR3 sequence is CASSLTHNLNTEAFF. CDR3 DNA: TGCGCCAGCAGCTTGACACATAATCTGAACACTGAAGCTTTCTTT.

The chain carries TRBV4-2 and TRBJ1-1; TRBD1 aligns across 10 bases. This CDR3 is 16 amino acids long. Germline assignment: CDR1 LGHNA and CDR2 YNFKEQ. Unmatched junction bases numbered 15, after V lost 3 bases and J lost 11 bases. CDR3 in DNA: TGTGCCAGCAGCCATGAGGGGACAGGGGTGGGTTCATTGGCTTTCTTT. This sequence encodes CASSHEGTGVGSLAFF.

The J gene is TRBJ1-1, the V gene TRBV5-1; TRBD1 agrees at 11 bases. Germline values: CDR1 SGHRS, CDR2 YFSETQ. This CDR3 is 16 amino acids long. The J segment lost 5 bases and the V segment lost 0 bases, leaving 6 bases of the junction unmatched. CDR3 sequence: CASSLAKGQGGTEAFF. CDR3 in DNA: TGCGCCAGCAGCTTGGCCAAGGGACAGGGGGGGACTGAAGCTTTCTTT.

The V and J genes are TRBV7-2 and TRBJ2-3, with D unresolved. V lost 6 bases and J lost 0, with 13 bases in between. This CDR3 has 15 amino acids. CDR1 SGHTA and CDR2 FQGNSA come from the germline V gene. The CDR3 DNA reads TGTGCCAGCAGTTTTGATGAACTCAGCACAGATACGCAGTATTTT. This encodes CASSFDELSTDTQYF.

The V call is TRBV7-2, the J call TRBJ1-2, with D uncertain. Germline assignment: CDR1 SGHTA and CDR2 FQGNSA. Trimming cost V 5 bases and J 8 bases, with 12 bases left between them. The CDR3 is 12 residues long. CDR3 nucleotide sequence: TGTGCCAGCAGCCCCGGACTTAGGGGCTACACCTTC. Translation gives CASSPGLRGYTF. The variable domain in full, completed from reference TRBV7-2 and TRBJ1-2, reads GAGVSQSPSNKVTEKGKDVELRCDPISGHTALYWYRQSLGQGLEFLIYFQGNSAPDKSGLPSDRFSAERTGGSVSTLTIQRTQQEDSAVYLCASSPGLRGYTFGSGTRLTVV.

This clone was observed a few times. V usage is TRBV19 and J usage is TRBJ1-5; 7 nucleotides line up with TRBD1. Losses at the gene ends were 7 bases for V and 5 bases for J; bases not matched to a gene: 5. Germline CDR1 is LNHDA and CDR2 is SQIVND (reference sequence). The CDR3 contains 13 residues. CDR3 DNA: TGTGCCAGTACAGGGGGGAGGTATCAGCCCCAGCATTTT. It encodes CASTGGRYQPQHF.

The J gene is TRBJ1-1, the V gene TRBV18; D not certain. Germline V gene sequence: CDR1 KGHSH, CDR2 LQKENI. Between the trimmed V and J ends, which lost 3 bases and 1 base, there was a span of 21 bases. The CDR3 runs to 18 residues. Written as DNA, the CDR3 is TGTGCCAGCTCACCTTGGGTCATTACGGGGAGGCAGAACACTGAAGCTTTCTTT. It specifies CASSPWVITGRQNTEAFF.

V is TRBV4-3 and J is TRBJ2-3, with a possible D match to TRBD1 (5 bases). This CDR3 spans 16 amino acids. The V gene's germline CDR1 is LGHNA and CDR2 YSLEER. With 3 bases removed from V and 11 bases from J, the gap between germline ends came to 24 bases. The CDR3 nucleotides read TGCGCCAGCAGCCACGATCAGGGTGATGAATACGTTATGCAGTATTTT. Its translation is CASSHDQGDEYVMQYF.

The genes are TRBV5-6 and TRBJ2-6; D gene ambiguous. Trimming shortened V by 2 bases and J by 1 base, and 7 bases separated the two germline ends. Germline lookup yields CDR1 SGHDT and CDR2 YYEEEE. The CDR3 spans 15 residues. The CDR3 DNA reads TGTGCCAGCAGCTTCTGGAGTTCTGGGGCCAACGTCCTGACTTTC. Amino acid sequence: CASSFWSSGANVLTF.

The rearrangement joins TRBV7-2 to TRBJ2-5; D is ambiguous. Germline lookup yields CDR1 SGHTA and CDR2 FQGNSA. The CDR3 runs to 14 residues. Trimming stripped 1 base from V and 3 bases from J, with 9 bases between. CDR3 loop: CASSLGSTEETQYF. In DNA, the CDR3 is TGTGCCAGCAGCTTAGGTTCCACGGAAGAGACCCAGTACTTC.

The CDR3: CSAPGAGAGETQYF. DNA of the CDR3: TGCAGCGCCCCGGGGGCAGGGGCCGGGGAGACCCAGTACTTC. This chain links TRBV29-1 with TRBJ2-5; TRBD1 or TRBD2 may be the D gene (6 bases each). The CDR3 is 14 residues long. Germline assignment: CDR1 SQVTM and CDR2 ANQGSEA. Trimming took 7 bases from V and 5 from J, leaving 20 bases between them.

For the CDR3, the DNA is TGTGCCAGCAGCGAGACCAGGGGCCGGTTTAGGTACACCTTC. As protein: CASSETRGRFRYTF. The genes are TRBV7-8 and TRBJ1-2; possibly TRBD1 for D (6 bases). Germline CDR1 SGHVS, CDR2 FQNEAQ. V gave up 5 bases and J gave up 11 bases, with 21 bases separating them. CDR3 size: 14 residues.

Only one count was recorded for this clone. The chain carries TRBV28 and TRBJ2-3; the match to TRBD2 covers 10 bases. The germline gives CDR1 MDHEN, CDR2 SYDVKM. This CDR3 has 15 residues. The V gene end was trimmed by 5 bases and the J gene end by 6 bases; junction bases not matched to a gene: 8. DNA for the CDR3: TGTGCCAGCAGTCCCTTAGCGGGAGGCGGGGATACGCAGTATTTT. This codes for CASSPLAGGGDTQYF.

The chain has TRBV28 and TRBJ1-2; D not certain. Germline V gene lookup returns CDR1 MDHEN and CDR2 SYDVKM. The ends were cut back, 3 bases at V and 8 bases at J, with 22 bases in the middle. The CDR3 has 16 amino acids. The CDR3 region has the DNA TGTGCCAGCAGTTTTGCTGTAGGGATTAGCAAGGAGGGCTACACCTTC. Its translation: CASSFAVGISKEGYTF.